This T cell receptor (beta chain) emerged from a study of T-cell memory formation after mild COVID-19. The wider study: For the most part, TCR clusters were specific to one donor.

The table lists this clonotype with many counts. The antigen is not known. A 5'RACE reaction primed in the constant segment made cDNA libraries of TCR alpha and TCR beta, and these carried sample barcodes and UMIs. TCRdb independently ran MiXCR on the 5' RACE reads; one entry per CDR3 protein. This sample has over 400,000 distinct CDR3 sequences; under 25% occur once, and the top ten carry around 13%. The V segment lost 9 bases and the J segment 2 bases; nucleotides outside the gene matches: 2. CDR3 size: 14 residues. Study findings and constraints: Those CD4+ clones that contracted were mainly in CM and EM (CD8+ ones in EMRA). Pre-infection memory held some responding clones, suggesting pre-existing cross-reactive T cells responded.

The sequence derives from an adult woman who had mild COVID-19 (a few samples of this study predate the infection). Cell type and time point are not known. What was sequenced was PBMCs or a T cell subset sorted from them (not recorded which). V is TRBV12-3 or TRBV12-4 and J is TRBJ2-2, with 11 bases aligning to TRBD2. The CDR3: CASLAGGNTGELFF. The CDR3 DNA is TGTGCCAGTCTAGCGGGAGGCAACACCGGGGAGCTGTTTTTT.